One and the same sample provided the 8 T cell receptor beta chains below, sequenced in a study of early T cells in non-severe SARS-CoV-2 infection. Using its own MiXCR run on the 5' RACE reads, TCRdb lists one record per CDR3 protein. This repertoire shows tens of thousands of distinct CDR3 sequences, about a sixth found once; its top ten account for 12%. The specimen was whole blood. These receptors originate from an adult who was a healthcare worker with PCR-confirmed SARS-CoV-2 infection or an uninfected control (not recorded which).

The chain carries TRBV7-9 and TRBJ2-7; 7 nucleotides line up with TRBD1. The germline gives CDR1 SEHNR, CDR2 FQNEAQ (reference sequence). J was trimmed by 2 bases and V by 1 base; bases with no gene match: 2. The CDR3 is 14 amino acids. DNA for the CDR3: TGTGCCAGCAGCTTAGTGGGGACAGCCTACGAGCAGTACTTC. This gives the protein CASSLVGTAYEQYF.

This clonotype was counted many times. This sequence joins TRBV7-2 and TRBJ2-3, with 11 bases aligning to TRBD2. The CDR3 totals 20 residues. CDR1 and CDR2 (germline): SGHTA, FQGNSA. Trimming removed 1 base from V and 0 bases from J; junction bases left unmatched: 12. The CDR3 region is CASSLGASGRYRTSTDTQYF. CDR3 in DNA: TGTGCCAGCAGCTTAGGGGCTAGCGGGAGGTATCGAACTAGCACAGATACGCAGTATTTT.

This chain joins TRBV19 and TRBJ1-4; tentatively, D is TRBD1 (5 bases). The ends were cut back, 4 bases at V and 7 bases at J, with 19 bases in the middle. The CDR3 loop spans 16 amino acids. Germline CDR1 is LNHDA and CDR2 is SQIVND (reference sequence). The CDR3 DNA reads as TGTGCCAGTAGTAGAACTCGGGGCAGGAAGACTGAAAAACTGTTTTTT. It yields the protein CASSRTRGRKTEKLFF. The whole variable domain, filled in from reference TRBV19 and TRBJ1-4, reads DGGITQSPKYLFRKEGQNVTLSCEQNLNHDAMYWYRQDPGQGLRLIYYSQIVNDFQKGDIAEGYSVSREKKESFPLTVTSAQKNPTAFYLCASSRTRGRKTEKLFFGSGTQLSVL.

The chain recombines TRBV29-1 with TRBJ2-5; D is possibly TRBD2 (6 bases). Deletions cut 3 bases from V and 2 bases from J, with 13 bases between. CDR1 SQVTM and CDR2 ANQGSEA come from the germline V gene. The CDR3 consists of 14 residues. The CDR3 region is CSVDHRGLQETQYF. CDR3 nucleotide sequence: TGCAGCGTTGATCACCGGGGACTTCAAGAGACCCAGTACTTC.

This clonotype was seen only a few times. The chain links TRBV12-2 to TRBJ2-3; the table calls TRBD2, which could not be checked here. TRBV12-2 is a recognized pseudogene. CDR3 length equals 11 residues. The CDR3 here is CASRLLAGGQF. In DNA form, the CDR3 reads TGTGCAAGTCGCTTACTAGCGGGGGGCCAGTTT.

Ten or more counts support this clonotype. J is TRBJ2-2 and V is TRBV19; 8 bases line up with TRBD1. The CDR3 sequence is 18 residues long. The V gene's germline CDR1 is LNHDA and CDR2 SQIVND (reference sequence). Trimming took 3 bases from V and 0 from J; bases not matched to a gene: 9. The CDR3 DNA follows: TGTGCCAGTAGTATGGAACATGGGACAGGCTCGAACACCGGGGAGCTGTTTTTT. Amino acids: CASSMEHGTGSNTGELFF.

This clonotype was observed a handful of times. The rearrangement links TRBV5-4 to TRBJ2-7; 7 positions agree with TRBD1. Germline V gives CDR1 SGHNT, CDR2 YYREEE (reference sequence). The junction had 7 bases not matched to a gene; V was cut back by 0 bases and J by 1 base. This CDR3 has 16 amino acids. The CDR3 region is CASSLVGDSKSYEQYF. The CDR3 DNA reads as TGTGCCAGCAGCTTGGTTGGGGACAGCAAATCCTACGAGCAGTACTTC.

The genes are TRBV9 and TRBJ1-6; D call uncertain. The CDR3 is 14 amino acids. Germline V gene lookup returns CDR1 SGDLS and CDR2 YYNGEE. V was cut by 0 bases and J by 9 bases, with 10 bases left in between. The CDR3 DNA is TGTGCCAGCAGCGTAGGAGAGGGTCTTTCACCCCTCCACTTT. Residues: CASSVGEGLSPLHF.